This is a list of T cell receptor beta chains from one sample in a study of Graves' ophthalmopathy and Graves' hyperthyroidism. TCRdb fed the multiplex PCR reads into MiXCR, producing one record per CDR3 protein. The data show around 600,000 distinct CDR3 sequences, with under 50% seen just once and 2.5% to 3.5% held by the top ten. The sequenced sample consisted of peripheral blood. These receptors were taken from an adult man with Graves' ophthalmopathy. The CDR3 runs from the conserved cysteine through the conserved F or W. The D gene is left open where the match is weak. Only part of the rows carry a size: once, few, many, or a class if the clone is expanded.

CDR3 protein,CDR3 DNA,J gene,V gene,D gene,clone size
CASRLDRASGGYTF,TGTGCCAGCAGATTGGACAGGGCGTCAGGCGGCTACACCTTC,TRBJ1-2,TRBV2,TRBD1,once
CASSLVEGRNEQYF,TGTGCCAGCAGCTTAGTAGAGGGTCGGAACGAGCAGTACTTC,TRBJ2-7,TRBV7-2,NA,many
CASSRGQSNEKLFF,TGTGCCAGCAGCCGCGGACAGTCTAATGAAAAACTGTTTTTT,TRBJ1-4,TRBV11-3,NA,few
CASSQGRLAAYEQYF,TGCGCCAGCAGCCAAGGTAGACTAGCCGCCTACGAGCAGTACTTC,TRBJ2-7,TRBV4-1,TRBD2,few
CASSIYGQGDQPQHF,TGTGCCAGTAGTATATATGGACAGGGGGATCAGCCCCAGCATTTT,TRBJ1-5,TRBV19,TRBD1,many
CASSLFETANFPGEQYF,TGTGCCAGCAGCTTATTTGAGACAGCCAATTTCCCTGGGGAGCAGTACTTC,TRBJ2-7,TRBV7-6,NA,many
CASSVQGGTGELFF,TGTGCCAGTAGTGTCCAAGGGGGAACCGGGGAGCTGTTTTTT,TRBJ2-2,TRBV19,NA,many
CASSRPGQGVYEQYF,TGTGCCAGCAGCAGACCGGGACAGGGAGTATACGAGCAGTACTTC,TRBJ2-7,TRBV11-2,TRBD1,NA
CASSPGQGAKELFF,TGTGCCAGCAGCCCTGGACAGGGGGCGAAGGAGCTGTTTTTT,TRBJ2-2,TRBV9,TRBD1,NA
CSASDRNWGGELFF,TGCAGCGCTTCGGACAGGAACTGGGGCGGGGAGCTGTTTTTT,TRBJ2-2,TRBV29-1,TRBD1,many
CSTGQGPAGNQPQHF,TGCAGCACGGGACAGGGGCCTGCGGGCAATCAGCCCCAGCATTTT,TRBJ1-5,TRBV29-1,TRBD1,NA
CAIRKGTATGNTIYF,TGTGCCATCAGAAAAGGGACAGCGACTGGAAACACCATATATTTT,TRBJ1-3,TRBV10-3,TRBD1,many
CASSPGTSGEETQYF,TGTGCCAGCAGCCCCGGGACTAGCGGGGAAGAGACCCAGTACTTC,TRBJ2-5,TRBV7-9,TRBD2,many
CASSALRGLGANVLTF,TGTGCCAGCAGCGCGCTTAGGGGGCTTGGGGCCAACGTCCTGACTTTC,TRBJ2-6,TRBV12-3/TRBV12-4,TRBD1,many
CASSQTGGRNNSPLHF,TGTGCCAGCAGCCAAACAGGGGGTAGGAATAATTCACCCCTCCACTTT,TRBJ1-6,TRBV7-3,TRBD1,many
CASNDGNGFETQYF,TGCGCCAGCAACGACGGTAATGGCTTCGAGACCCAGTACTTC,TRBJ2-5,TRBV5-1,NA,many
CSELATNEKLFF,TGCAGCGAATTAGCAACTAATGAAAAACTGTTTTTT,TRBJ1-4,TRBV29-1,NA,NA
CASGLRQGETEAFF,TGTGCCAGCGGTTTAAGGCAGGGTGAGACTGAAGCTTTCTTT,TRBJ1-1,TRBV25-1,NA,NA
CASRERETGATNEKLFF,TGTGCCAGCAGGGAAAGGGAGACAGGGGCAACTAATGAAAAACTGTTTTTT,TRBJ1-4,TRBV2,TRBD1,NA
CASSPREGSYEQYF,TGTGCCAGCAGTCCACGGGAGGGATCCTACGAGCAGTACTTC,TRBJ2-7,TRBV12-3/TRBV12-4,TRBD2,many
CASSSRQSFYEQYF,TGTGCCAGCAGCTCACGACAGAGTTTCTACGAGCAGTACTTC,TRBJ2-7,TRBV7-9,NA,many
CVSSVAGRQPQHF,TGCGTCAGCAGCGTGGCAGGGAGACAGCCCCAGCATTTT,TRBJ1-5,TRBV9,NA,NA
CSASPTGVGGYTF,TGCAGTGCTTCTCCGACAGGGGTTGGCGGCTACACCTTC,TRBJ1-2,TRBV20-1,TRBD1,many
CAGSQDFGTYPYEQYF,TGTGCCGGCAGCCAAGATTTCGGGACGTACCCCTACGAGCAGTACTTC,TRBJ2-7,TRBV7-3,NA,once
CASSRAGGVGYTF,TGTGCCAGCAGCCGGGCAGGAGGAGTGGGCTACACCTTC,TRBJ1-2,TRBV7-9,NA,NA
CASSPMGQGVWDEQYF,TGTGCCAGCAGCCCCATGGGACAGGGGGTTTGGGACGAGCAGTACTTC,TRBJ2-7,TRBV2,TRBD1,few
CSVEHRADNEQFF,TGCAGCGTTGAACACAGGGCGGACAATGAGCAGTTCTTC,TRBJ2-1,TRBV29-1,NA,NA
CASSRPGIQETQYF,TGTGCCAGCAGCCGGCCTGGGATCCAAGAGACCCAGTACTTC,TRBJ2-5,TRBV5-8,NA,NA
CSVARTSGGYEQYF,TGCAGCGTTGCTCGGACTAGCGGGGGGTACGAGCAGTACTTC,TRBJ2-7,TRBV29-1,TRBD2,many
CASSKSGQGGPYEQYF,TGTGCCAGCAGCAAAAGTGGCCAGGGTGGTCCCTACGAGCAGTACTTC,TRBJ2-7,TRBV11-3,NA,few
CASSLRNNEKLFF,TGTGCCAGCAGTTTAAGAAACAATGAAAAACTGTTTTTT,TRBJ1-4,TRBV12-3/TRBV12-4,NA,NA
CASSLDEARETQYF,TGTGCCAGCAGCTTAGATGAGGCCCGGGAGACCCAGTACTTC,TRBJ2-5,TRBV7-9,NA,many
CASSSVQGVDTEAFF,TGTGCCAGCAGCTCGGTACAGGGTGTGGACACTGAAGCTTTCTTT,TRBJ1-1,TRBV7-8,NA,many
CASSSPRETQYF,TGTGCCAGCAGCTCCCCCCGCGAGACCCAGTACTTC,TRBJ2-5,TRBV12-3/TRBV12-4,NA,many
CTLQGSHEQYF,TGTACCCTCCAGGGTTCTCACGAGCAGTACTTC,TRBJ2-7,TRBV2,NA,NA
CASSPPAGGGDGYTF,TGTGCCAGCTCACCACCTGCTGGGGGCGGCGATGGCTACACCTTC,TRBJ1-2,TRBV18,NA,few
CATSEAKTLGYTF,TGTGCCACCAGTGAAGCGAAGACGCTTGGCTACACCTTC,TRBJ1-2,TRBV24-1,NA,many
CSGFGIYGYTF,TGCAGCGGGTTCGGAATCTATGGCTACACCTTC,TRBJ1-2,TRBV29-1,NA,NA
CAISASERALETQYF,TGTGCCATCAGTGCTAGCGAAAGGGCCCTCGAGACCCAGTACTTC,TRBJ2-5,TRBV10-3,NA,NA
CASKLVSDSPYEQYF,TGCGCCAGCAAGCTTGTATCGGACAGTCCCTACGAGCAGTACTTC,TRBJ2-7,TRBV5-1,NA,many
CASSGTSATGELFF,TGTGCCAGCAGTGGGACTAGCGCCACCGGGGAGCTGTTTTTT,TRBJ2-2,TRBV25-1,TRBD2,many
CATSSLAQGMNTEAFF,TGTGCCACCAGCAGCTTGGCCCAGGGGATGAACACTGAAGCTTTCTTT,TRBJ1-1,TRBV15,NA,NA
CAWRAHPNTEAFF,TGTGCCTGGAGGGCACACCCGAACACTGAAGCTTTCTTT,TRBJ1-1,TRBV30,NA,few
CASSLVRQGQETQYF,TGTGCCAGCAGTTTAGTGAGACAGGGCCAAGAGACCCAGTACTTC,TRBJ2-5,TRBV27,TRBD1,few
CASSYSTRRLANTGELFF,TGTGCCAGCAGTTACTCGACCAGGAGATTAGCGAACACCGGGGAGCTGTTTTTT,TRBJ2-2,TRBV10-3,NA,NA
CASSDTDRGSHEQYF,TGTGCCAGCAGCGACACTGACAGGGGTAGCCACGAGCAGTACTTC,TRBJ2-7,TRBV7-9,TRBD1,many
CASSFLAENQPQHF,TGTGCCAGCAGCTTCCTGGCCGAGAATCAGCCCCAGCATTTT,TRBJ1-5,TRBV11-1,NA,NA
CATSDPDGGNEQYF,TGTGCCACCAGTGATCCGGACGGCGGTAACGAGCAGTACTTC,TRBJ2-7,TRBV24-1,NA,NA
CASSERGASRVHF,TGTGCCAGCAGTGAAAGAGGGGCCAGTCGCGTCCACTTT,TRBJ1-6,TRBV7-9,NA,NA